The 13 T cell receptor beta chains below come from one sample, sequenced in a study of blood T cells in healthy people across ages. The use of a sample-barcoded 5' primer and a J-beta primer mix characterized a second PCR of about 7 to 12 cycles. TCRdb recomputed calls from the 5' RACE reads with MiXCR, one row per CDR3 protein. The sample shows 800,000 or so distinct CDR3 sequences, roughly 25% of them seen only once. Another study also made use of these data, one on T cells of mothers and their children.

Source material: blood. The origin of the receptors is a boy younger than 18 in good health.

This clonotype was recorded a few times. The chain has TRBV7-2 and TRBJ2-7; D is possibly TRBD1 (6 bases). The CDR3 runs 16 residues. Trimming cost V 5 bases and J 6 bases, with 23 bases left between them. Germline values: CDR1 SGHTA, CDR2 FQGNSA. Written as DNA, the CDR3 is TGTGCCAGCAGCCCGACCAGGGGCCTCGGATGGGTCGAGCAGTACTTC. It codes for CASSPTRGLGWVEQYF. The full variable domain, with the rest looked up from reference TRBV7-2 and TRBJ2-7, is GAGVSQSPSNKVTEKGKDVELRCDPISGHTALYWYRQSLGQGLEFLIYFQGNSAPDKSGLPSDRFSAERTGGSVSTLTIQRTQQEDSAVYLCASSPTRGLGWVEQYFGPGTRLTVT.

This clonotype was seen a few times. J is TRBJ2-2 and V is TRBV24-1; the D gene is possibly TRBD2 (6 bases). Deletions cut 3 bases from V and 7 bases from J, with 14 bases between. The CDR3 length is 15 residues. Germline lookup yields CDR1 KGHDR and CDR2 SFDVKD. CDR3 sequence: CATSDLAYSGGELFF. The CDR3 DNA is TGTGCCACCAGTGATCTGGCCTATAGCGGCGGGGAGCTGTTTTTT.

This clonotype was seen more than once but under ten times. The chain has TRBV19 and TRBJ2-7, with a weak D call TRBD2 (5 bases). The CDR3 contains 13 residues. Per germline, CDR1 LNHDA and CDR2 SQIVND (reference sequence). V was shortened by 3 bases and J by 1 base, with 7 bases between the two germline ends. CDR3 DNA: TGTGCCAGTAGTATTGGACTGTCCTACGAGCAGTACTTC. Encoded protein: CASSIGLSYEQYF.

The gene calls are TRBV29-1 and TRBJ1-4; the match to TRBD1 covers 9 bases. CDR1 and CDR2 from the germline V gene are SQVTM and ANQGSEA. This CDR3 is built from 13 residues. For the CDR3, the DNA is TGCAGTGGAGGAGGGACAGGGACCGAAAAACTGTTTTTT. This codes for CSGGGTGTEKLFF.

This chain links TRBV28 with TRBJ2-7; 7 nucleotides align to TRBD2. Germline trimming cut 4 bases from V and 0 bases from J; bases unmatched to any gene: 3. The CDR3 consists of 14 residues. Germline assignment: CDR1 MDHEN and CDR2 SYDVKM. The CDR3 coding sequence is TGTGCCAGCAGTTACCGACTAGCCTCCTACGAGCAGTACTTC. Translating gives CASSYRLASYEQYF.

The chain combines TRBV6-2 or TRBV6-3 with TRBJ1-2, with D perhaps matching TRBD1 (5 bases). V was cut by 2 bases and J by 2 bases, with 15 bases left in between. The CDR3 contains 16 residues. The germline V gene has CDR1 MNHEY and CDR2 SVGEGT. The CDR3 region has the DNA TGTGCCAGCAGTTACACCGGAGGTGGGACGAACTATGGCTACACCTTC. Translated: CASSYTGGGTNYGYTF.

This chain links TRBV20-1 with TRBJ1-1; 11 bases align to TRBD1. Germline CDR1 reads DFQATT; CDR2 reads SNEGSKA (reference sequence). This CDR3 is built from 15 residues. The ends lost 0 bases at V and 4 bases at J; junction bases unmatched: 4. Here the CDR3 reads CSARDQGTGGTEAFF. The CDR3 DNA reads TGCAGTGCTAGAGATCAGGGGACAGGGGGCACTGAAGCTTTCTTT.

The chain has TRBV20-1 and TRBJ2-3; TRBD2 matches 8 bases. The V gene's germline CDR1 is DFQATT and CDR2 SNEGSKA (reference sequence). The CDR3 is made up of 19 amino acids. The V segment lost 0 bases and the J segment 0 bases; nucleotides outside the gene matches: 14. As DNA, the CDR3 is TGCAGTGCTAGAGACCCGTCAACTAGCGGTCTAGTGAGCACAGATACGCAGTATTTT. Residues: CSARDPSTSGLVSTDTQYF.

The J gene is TRBJ1-4, the V gene TRBV28, with 10 bases lining up with TRBD1. V gave up 2 bases and J gave up 8 bases; unmatched junction bases: 11. This CDR3 region has 17 residues. Germline V gene sequence: CDR1 MDHEN, CDR2 SYDVKM. The CDR3 sequence is CASSLRDRGMSGEKLFF. The CDR3 DNA follows: TGTGCCAGCAGTTTAAGGGACAGGGGAATGAGTGGCGAAAAACTGTTTTTT.

This clonotype appeared a few times. This chain joins TRBV7-2 and TRBJ1-1, with TRBD1 matching over 7 bases. Trimming at V came to 2 bases and at J to 0 bases, leaving 6 bases not matched to a gene. Looked up from germline, CDR1 is SGHTA and CDR2 is FQGNSA. The CDR3 loop spans 16 amino acids. DNA for the CDR3: TGTGCCAGCAGCTTAACGACAGGGTCCATGAACACTGAAGCTTTCTTT. This encodes CASSLTTGSMNTEAFF.

The V gene is TRBV2, the J gene TRBJ2-5; 7 nucleotides align to TRBD2. The CDR3 is made up of 15 amino acids. Per germline, CDR1 SNHLY and CDR2 FYNNEI. J gave up 2 bases and V 2 bases, and 5 bases lay outside the gene matches. In DNA, the CDR3 is TGTGCCAGCAGTGAATGGCTAGCGGTACAAGAGACCCAGTACTTC. Encoded protein: CASSEWLAVQETQYF.

This clonotype was seen more than once but under ten times. V is TRBV7-2 and J is TRBJ2-1, with D possibly matching TRBD1 (6 bases). This CDR3 contains 16 residues. With 2 bases removed from V and 2 bases from J, the gap between germline ends came to 13 bases. Germline CDR1 is SGHTA and CDR2 is FQGNSA. The CDR3 loop is CASSLQGPYTYNEQFF. DNA of the CDR3: TGTGCCAGCAGCTTACAGGGGCCCTATACCTACAATGAGCAGTTCTTC.

V and J are TRBV7-2 and TRBJ2-5; 7 bases align to TRBD1. With 5 bases clipped from V and 5 bases from J, the junction kept 8 bases outside the gene matches. Germline-derived CDR1 and CDR2 are SGHTA and FQGNSA. The CDR3 totals 14 residues. CDR3 protein: CASSLGQARETQYF. The CDR3 DNA sequence: TGTGCCAGCAGCCTAGGACAGGCCCGCGAGACCCAGTACTTC. Combining the CDR3 with reference TRBV7-2 and TRBJ2-5 gives the whole variable domain GAGVSQSPSNKVTEKGKDVELRCDPISGHTALYWYRQSLGQGLEFLIYFQGNSAPDKSGLPSDRFSAERTGGSVSTLTIQRTQQEDSAVYLCASSLGQARETQYFGPGTRLLVL.